The present T cell receptor (beta chain) was sequenced within a study of cytomegalovirus exposure and HLA in healthy donors. The table came from immunoSEQ multiplex PCR; TCRdb's copy has only in-frame clones and leaves some out. The table shows 200,000 or so clones, with 84% occurring only once. V lost 2 bases and J 2 bases, leaving 12 bases between the germline ends. The CDR3 spans 16 residues. Germline V CDR1 and CDR2: MNHNS, SASEGT. The receptor's source is a woman younger than 45 in good health and CMV-seropositive. The genes are TRBV6-1 and TRBJ2-2, with a tentative D call TRBD1 (6 bases). Sequenced input: PBMCs. The CDR3 region has the DNA TGTGCCAGCAGTGAACCGGGACAAGGTAACACCGGGGAGCTGTTTTTT. Residues: CASSEPGQGNTGELFF.